A single sample gave rise to the 6 T cell receptor beta chains below, sequenced in a study of blood T cell repertoires in COVID-19. Sequencing was performed with immunoSEQ multiplex PCR; in TCRdb, only in-frame clones are kept and a portion is missing. Altogether roughly 300,000 clones are present, over 75% being singletons, with the ten largest covering 10%. Sequenced sample: PBMCs or T cells enriched from blood (not recorded which). The receptor set was obtained from a woman under 30 who had recovered from COVID-19.

The rearrangement links TRBV3-1 (or the pseudogene TRBV3-2) to TRBJ1-2; 7 nucleotides line up with TRBD1. The CDR3 covers 15 residues. CDR1 and CDR2 from the germline V gene are LGHDT and YNNKEL (reference sequence). Trimming at V came to 3 bases and at J to 3 bases, leaving 7 bases not matched to a gene. In nucleotides, the CDR3 is TGTGCCAGCAGCCAGACAGGGTGGGGATACTATGGCTACACCTTC. This translates into CASSQTGWGYYGYTF.

This sequence joins TRBV4-1 and TRBJ2-7; D is perhaps TRBD1 (5 bases). Per germline, CDR1 MGHRA and CDR2 YSYEKL. The CDR3 length is 15 residues. Trimming removed 4 bases from V and 0 bases from J, with 13 bases in between. The CDR3 DNA sequence: TGCGCCAGCAGCCCTACCGGACAACGCTCCTACGAGCAGTACTTC. It translates to CASSPTGQRSYEQYF.

For this clone: Other DNA sequences from this sample encode an identical CDR3 as well. The chain employs TRBV20-1 and TRBJ1-1; 7 bases are a match to TRBD1. Trimming cost V 5 bases and J 5 bases; bases outside gene matches: 2. Germline lookup yields CDR1 DFQATT and CDR2 SNEGSKA (reference sequence). This CDR3 has 11 amino acids. The DNA of the CDR3 is TGCAGTGCTTCAGGGGGGACTGAAGCTTTCTTT. This translates into CSASGGTEAFF.

Points on this clone: Other DNA sequences in this specimen translate into the identical CDR3. The chain is built from TRBV12-3 or TRBV12-4 and TRBJ1-2; TRBD1 is a possible D gene (6 bases). The CDR3 spans 11 residues. V shed 5 bases and J shed 8 bases, with 9 bases lying between them. CDR3 in amino acids: CASSTGIGYTF. The CDR3 DNA sequence: TGTGCCAGCAGTACAGGGATCGGCTACACCTTC.

This clone was seen just once. V is TRBV30 and J is TRBJ1-5, with D maybe TRBD1 (5 bases). The CDR3 consists of 14 residues. Germline V gene data show CDR1 as GTSNPN and CDR2 as SVGIG (reference sequence). V was pared by 4 bases and J by 7 bases, with 17 bases between. The CDR3: CAWTLGGRRQPQHF. CDR3 DNA sequence: TGTGCCTGGACCTTGGGGGGTCGTAGGCAGCCCCAGCATTTT.

CDR3 DNA sequence: TGCGCCAGCAGCCAAGTCGGACTAGCGGGAGGGCCGAGGAACTACAATGAGCAGTTCTTC. This encodes CASSQVGLAGGPRNYNEQFF. The rearrangement links TRBV4-1 to TRBJ2-1; TRBD2 matches at 15 bases. V was pared by 1 base and J by 3 bases, with 10 bases of the junction left unmatched. The CDR3 has 20 residues. The germline V gene encodes CDR1 MGHRA and CDR2 YSYEKL.